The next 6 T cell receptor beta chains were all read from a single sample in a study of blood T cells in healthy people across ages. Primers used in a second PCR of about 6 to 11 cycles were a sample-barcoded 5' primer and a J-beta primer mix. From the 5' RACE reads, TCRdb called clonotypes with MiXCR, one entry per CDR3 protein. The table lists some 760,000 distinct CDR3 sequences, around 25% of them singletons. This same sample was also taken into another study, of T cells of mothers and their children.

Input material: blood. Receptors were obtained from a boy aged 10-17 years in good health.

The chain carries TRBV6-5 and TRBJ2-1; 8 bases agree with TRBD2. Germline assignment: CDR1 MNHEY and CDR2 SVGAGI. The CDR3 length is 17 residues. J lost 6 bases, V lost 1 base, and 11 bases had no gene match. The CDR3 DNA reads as TGTGCCAGCAGTTACTTTGGAGCGGGAGTGTCGGTCAATGAGCAGTTCTTC. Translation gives CASSYFGAGVSVNEQFF.

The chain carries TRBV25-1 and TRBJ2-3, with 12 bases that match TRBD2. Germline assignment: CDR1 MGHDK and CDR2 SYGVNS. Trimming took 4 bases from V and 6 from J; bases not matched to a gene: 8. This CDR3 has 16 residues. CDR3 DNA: TGTGCCAGCAGTGCGACTAGCGGGAGCGTTTGGGATACGCAGTATTTT. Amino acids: CASSATSGSVWDTQYF.

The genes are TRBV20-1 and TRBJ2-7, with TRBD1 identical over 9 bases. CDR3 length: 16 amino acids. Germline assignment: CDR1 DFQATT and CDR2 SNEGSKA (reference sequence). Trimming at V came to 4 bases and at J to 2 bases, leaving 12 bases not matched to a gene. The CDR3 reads CSAIPAGTGFPYEQYF. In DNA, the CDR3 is TGCAGTGCTATCCCGGCAGGGACAGGGTTCCCCTACGAGCAGTACTTC.

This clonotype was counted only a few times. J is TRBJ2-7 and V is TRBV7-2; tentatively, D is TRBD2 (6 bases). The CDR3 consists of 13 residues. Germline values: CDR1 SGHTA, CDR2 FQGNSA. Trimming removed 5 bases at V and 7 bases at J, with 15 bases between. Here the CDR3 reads CASSRVAGSEQYF. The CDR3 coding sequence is TGTGCCAGCAGCCGGGTTGCGGGGAGTGAGCAGTACTTC.

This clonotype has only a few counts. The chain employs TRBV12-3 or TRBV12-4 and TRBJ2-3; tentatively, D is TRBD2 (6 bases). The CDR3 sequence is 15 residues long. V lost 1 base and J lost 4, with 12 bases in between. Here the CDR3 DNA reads TGTGCCAGCAGTTTAGGGATGCGGGGCTCAGATACGCAGTATTTT. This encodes CASSLGMRGSDTQYF.

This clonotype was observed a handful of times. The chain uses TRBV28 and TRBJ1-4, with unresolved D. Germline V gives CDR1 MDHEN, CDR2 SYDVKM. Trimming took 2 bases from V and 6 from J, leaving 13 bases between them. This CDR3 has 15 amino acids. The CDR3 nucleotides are TGTGCCAGCAGTTTAGAGAGCCTGGGAGATGAAAAACTGTTTTTT. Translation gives CASSLESLGDEKLFF.